One sample yielded the 13 T cell receptor beta chains listed below, sequenced in a study of T cell changes during pregnancy in multiple sclerosis. Sequencing was performed with immunoSEQ multiplex PCR; in TCRdb, only in-frame clones are kept and a portion is missing. The sample holds roughly 65,000 clones, about 93% seen once. Source: peripheral blood, taken in the third trimester of pregnancy. The source of these receptors is a female donor in good health, enrolled as a control in a pregnancy study.

The chain recombines TRBV19 with TRBJ2-6; D gene ambiguous. This CDR3 has 15 amino acids. The V and J ends lost 3 bases and 0 bases respectively, with 6 bases between them. CDR1 LNHDA and CDR2 SQIVND come from the germline V gene (reference sequence). Written as DNA, the CDR3 is TGTGCCAGTAGTATCCTCCCCTCTGGGGCCAACGTCCTGACTTTC. It translates to CASSILPSGANVLTF.

The chain uses TRBV9 and TRBJ2-3, with D possibly TRBD1 on 6 matching bases. Germline CDR1 SGDLS, CDR2 YYNGEE. The V end was cut by 5 bases, the J end by 1 base, with 14 bases between. The CDR3 has 15 residues. The DNA for the CDR3 is TGTGCCAGCAGATCCCGGGACACAGGCACAGATACGCAGTATTTT. It is translated as CASRSRDTGTDTQYF.

The rearrangement uses TRBV14 and TRBJ1-1; no clear D. This CDR3 region has 13 residues. Germline values: CDR1 SGHDN, CDR2 FVKESK. Deletions cut 2 bases from V and 4 bases from J, with 8 bases between. CDR3 coding DNA: TGTGCCAGCAGCCAATCCACTCGCACTGAAGCTTTCTTT. It translates to CASSQSTRTEAFF.

The rearrangement joins TRBV18 to TRBJ1-4, with 10 nucleotides matching TRBD1. The CDR3 loop spans 14 amino acids. The trim removed 3 bases at V and 8 bases at J, leaving 3 bases unmatched. Germline CDR1 and CDR2: KGHSH and LQKENI. CDR3 amino acids: CASSPGTGVEKLFF. CDR3 coding DNA: TGTGCCAGCTCACCGGGGACAGGGGTAGAAAAACTGTTTTTT.

The chain recombines TRBV2 with TRBJ1-1; D is possibly TRBD1 (5 bases). The CDR3 consists of 13 residues. Germline assignment: CDR1 SNHLY and CDR2 FYNNEI. V lost 2 bases and J lost 10, with 14 bases in between. The CDR3 bases are TGTGCCAGCAGTGAAAGGGGAGGGGTAGCAGCTTTCTTT. Its translation is CASSERGGVAAFF.

This sequence joins TRBV5-1 and TRBJ2-5; 13 bases map to TRBD2. J lost 2 bases, V lost 4 bases, and 5 bases had no gene match. The CDR3 totals 16 residues. Germline V gene lookup returns CDR1 SGHRS and CDR2 YFSETQ. CDR3 sequence: CASSLRLAGGQETQYF. The CDR3 DNA reads as TGCGCCAGCAGCCTACGACTAGCGGGGGGACAAGAGACCCAGTACTTC.

J is TRBJ1-1 and V is TRBV5-1; D possibly corresponds to TRBD1 (5 bases). V was shortened by 1 base and J by 0 bases, with 13 bases between the two germline ends. The V gene's germline CDR1 is SGHRS and CDR2 YFSETQ. The CDR3 is made up of 16 amino acids. CDR3 in amino acids: CASSLRDLGMNTEAFF. CDR3 in DNA: TGCGCCAGCAGCTTGAGGGACTTAGGCATGAACACTGAAGCTTTCTTT.

This clone was found a few times. DNA for the CDR3: TGCAGCGTTGAAGCTACACAGGGCTATGGCTACACCTTC. It encodes CSVEATQGYGYTF. The rearrangement links TRBV29-1 to TRBJ1-2; perhaps TRBD1 as D (6 bases). The V end was cut by 1 base, the J end by 4 bases, with 10 bases between. The CDR3 sequence is 13 residues long. The germline gives CDR1 SQVTM, CDR2 ANQGSEA.

The chain recombines TRBV11-3 with TRBJ2-7, with D tentatively TRBD1 (6 bases). Trimming took off 3 bases at V and 2 bases at J, with 20 bases between the two ends. The length of the CDR3 is 17 residues. CDR1 and CDR2 (germline): SGHNT, YENEEA. The CDR3 nucleotides read TGTGCCAGCAGCTTTAGGGTCAAGGGGGAAACCGCCTACGAGCAGTACTTC. This sequence encodes CASSFRVKGETAYEQYF.

V is TRBV7-9 and J is TRBJ2-7, with 10 positions matching TRBD1. Germline loops: CDR1 SEHNR, CDR2 FQNEAQ (reference sequence). V lost 4 bases to trimming and J lost 5 bases; unmatched junction nucleotides: 8. This CDR3 region has 15 residues. The CDR3 here is CASSSRQGANHEQYF. For the CDR3, the DNA is TGTGCCAGCAGCTCCCGACAGGGGGCGAACCACGAGCAGTACTTC.

The chain uses TRBV7-9 and TRBJ1-5; perhaps TRBD1 as D (5 bases). Trimming cost V 3 bases and J 3 bases, with 12 bases left between them. The length of the CDR3 is 15 residues. Germline values: CDR1 SEHNR, CDR2 FQNEAQ (reference sequence). CDR3 region: CASSFGGSPNQPQHF. The CDR3 DNA follows: TGTGCCAGCAGCTTCGGGGGGAGTCCCAATCAGCCCCAGCATTTT.

The rearrangement uses TRBV4-3 and TRBJ1-6; TRBD1 aligns across 10 bases. Germline CDR1 LGHNA, CDR2 YSLEER. CDR3 size: 19 residues. Trimming cost V 5 bases and J 7 bases; bases outside gene matches: 17. The CDR3 DNA reads as TGCGCCAGCAGCACCAACCTTCCCGACAGGGGGCGAAAGAATTCACCCCTCCACTTT. Protein: CASSTNLPDRGRKNSPLHF.

V gene TRBV7-2 combines with J gene TRBJ1-4; no firm D call. The CDR3 length is 17 residues. Deletions cut 4 bases from V and 0 bases from J, with 15 bases between. In germline, CDR1 is SGHTA, CDR2 FQGNSA. CDR3 protein: CASSSPRGEATNEKLFF. The CDR3 DNA sequence: TGTGCCAGCAGCTCCCCTCGTGGAGAAGCAACTAATGAAAAACTGTTTTTT. Full variable domain (rest looked up from reference TRBV7-2 and TRBJ1-4): GAGVSQSPSNKVTEKGKDVELRCDPISGHTALYWYRQSLGQGLEFLIYFQGNSAPDKSGLPSDRFSAERTGGSVSTLTIQRTQQEDSAVYLCASSSPRGEATNEKLFFGSGTQLSVL.